This paragraph reports one TCR beta chain. Its antigen is unknown. Nothing much larger sits one base from this clone, and base qualities are not available. TCRbeta CDR3 regions were amplified from genomic DNA by means of the immunoSEQ Assay, a bias-controlled multiplex PCR. Processing in the source paper ran as follows. The number of nucleated cells in each sample was estimated from the amplification of reference gene primers within the assay. To quantify the absolute abundance of each unique TCRbeta CDR3 rearrangement, sequence reads were collapsed and filtered. Productive Simpson clonality was computed per sample as the square root of Simpson's diversity index over productive rearrangements. Not all clones reach the TCRdb copy of this immuneACCESS table, which keeps in-frame sequences only. Checked studies attribute under half of the gap to unresolved V genes and leave the rest unexplained. Clone size and V and J calls were adopted from that table, with D and trimming inferred from the DNA. This sample lists fewer than 350,000 clones; 85% to 90% were detected once. The ten largest clones represent approximately 4% of the sample.

This sample was included in a study of blood T cell repertoires in COVID-19 (dated by TCRdb to about 2020). In the study overall: Collaborator samples came from the United States, Italy and Spain and covered acute and convalescent phases of COVID-19. The material from the prospective study consisted of cDNA or gDNA derived from T cells, B-cell-depleted T cells, or PBMCs. Deeply sampled blood TCRbeta repertoires from subjects exposed to, actively infected with, or recovered from COVID-19 were included in the dataset. The repertoires were made available in a free public database intended to serve as a resource for research on the immune response to SARS-CoV-2. Samples were obtained from the ongoing ImmuneRACE study (first 160 participants) and from 1,254 subjects provided by 6 global collaborators. Sample metadata almost always included a de-identified subject ID, COVID-19 status, age in years and sex. Where available, HLA class I and class II types were taken from metadata supplied by the sample provider and were not determined by assay-based typing. Broader findings and caveats from the paper: The quantity of clinical and demographic metadata differed by source and by participant and was supplied without curation.

Participants in the prospective study were enrolled through a virtual design, were aged roughly 18 to 100 years, and lived in under 25 United States geographic areas. In the prospective study, participants were assigned to cohorts based on the clinical history participants reported in a screening survey and a study questionnaire. In the prospective study, mobile phlebotomists collected whole blood, serum and a nasopharyngeal or oropharyngeal swab from each participant. Additional blood draws and questionnaires over an approximately two-month period could optionally be provided by prospective study participants. Before DNA extraction, prospective study blood samples were shipped either frozen or at room temperature. The germline V end is reduced by 2 bases and the J end by 8 bases; junction bases left unmatched: 3. Measured from the cysteine to the phenylalanine, the CDR3 is 14 residues long. The entry retains the CDR3 DNA only, 42 bases that are in frame from base 1. From the germline V gene, CDR1 is SGHTA and CDR2 is FQGTGA.

This chain joins TRBV7-3 to TRBJ2-1, with 10 junctional bases fitting TRBD1. The source of this sequence is a woman aged 30 to 39 with acute COVID-19. What was sequenced was PBMCs or T cells enriched from blood (not recorded which). The CDR3 here reads CASSLGTGEDEQFF. The sequenced DNA is TGTGCCAGCAGCTTAGGGACAGGGGAGGATGAGCAGTTCTTC.